This is a list of T cell receptor beta chains from one sample in a study of identical twins. From the 5' RACE reads, TCRdb called clonotypes with MiXCR, one entry per CDR3 protein. The sample includes 1.5 million to 2 million distinct CDR3 sequences, 25% to 35% of them seen just once. Sample: cord blood. The receptors come from a newborn girl in good health. Each CDR3 is given without its conserved first and last residue. The order of the fields is V gene, CDR3 protein.

V: TRBV29-1
CDR3: SVEGTGIYGYT

V: TRBV29-1
CDR3: SVVSLASYEQY

V: TRBV20-1
CDR3: SGSQGGGYT

V: TRBV3-1
CDR3: ASSPGTLNQETQY

V: TRBV21-1
CDR3: ASSRDPHTGNEQF

V: TRBV15
CDR3: ATSRSRAEQY

V: TRBV4-2
CDR3: ASSQGQGRNYGYT

V: TRBV3-1
CDR3: ASSQNTVTDTQY

V: TRBV20-1
CDR3: SANSGLYKQY

V: TRBV29-1
CDR3: SVGRGGTGELF

V: TRBV11-1
CDR3: ASSLAYNTEAF

V: TRBV5-1
CDR3: ASSSAFLIREEPDNEQF

V: TRBV20-1
CDR3: SARKGGQETQY

V: TRBV4-1
CDR3: TSSQDTIQGGSYEQY

V: TRBV3-1
CDR3: ASTPSQGARSSYGYT

V: TRBV3-1
CDR3: ASSQEGTGVAQY

V: TRBV7-2
CDR3: ASSKDRAQQPQH

V: TRBV5-4
CDR3: ASSKGRGDGYT

V: TRBV6-2/TRBV6-3
CDR3: ASSYIAGSYNEQY

V: TRBV6-5
CDR3: ASSRQGRSYGYT

V: TRBV19
CDR3: ASSIDGYEQY

V: TRBV5-1
CDR3: ASSLDRSGGHT